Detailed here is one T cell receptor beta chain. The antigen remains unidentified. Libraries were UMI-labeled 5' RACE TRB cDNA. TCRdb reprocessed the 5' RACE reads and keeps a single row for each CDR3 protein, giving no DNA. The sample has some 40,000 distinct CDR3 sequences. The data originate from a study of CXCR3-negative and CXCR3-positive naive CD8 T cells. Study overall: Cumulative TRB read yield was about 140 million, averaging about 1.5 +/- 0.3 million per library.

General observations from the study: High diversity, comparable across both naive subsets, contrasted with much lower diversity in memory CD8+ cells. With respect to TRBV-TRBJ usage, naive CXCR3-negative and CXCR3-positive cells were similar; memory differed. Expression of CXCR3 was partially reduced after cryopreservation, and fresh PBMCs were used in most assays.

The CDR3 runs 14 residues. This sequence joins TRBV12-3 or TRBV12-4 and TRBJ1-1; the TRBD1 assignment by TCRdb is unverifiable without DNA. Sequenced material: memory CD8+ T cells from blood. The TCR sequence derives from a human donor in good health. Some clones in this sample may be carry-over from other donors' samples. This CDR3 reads CASSLGQGYSEAFF.